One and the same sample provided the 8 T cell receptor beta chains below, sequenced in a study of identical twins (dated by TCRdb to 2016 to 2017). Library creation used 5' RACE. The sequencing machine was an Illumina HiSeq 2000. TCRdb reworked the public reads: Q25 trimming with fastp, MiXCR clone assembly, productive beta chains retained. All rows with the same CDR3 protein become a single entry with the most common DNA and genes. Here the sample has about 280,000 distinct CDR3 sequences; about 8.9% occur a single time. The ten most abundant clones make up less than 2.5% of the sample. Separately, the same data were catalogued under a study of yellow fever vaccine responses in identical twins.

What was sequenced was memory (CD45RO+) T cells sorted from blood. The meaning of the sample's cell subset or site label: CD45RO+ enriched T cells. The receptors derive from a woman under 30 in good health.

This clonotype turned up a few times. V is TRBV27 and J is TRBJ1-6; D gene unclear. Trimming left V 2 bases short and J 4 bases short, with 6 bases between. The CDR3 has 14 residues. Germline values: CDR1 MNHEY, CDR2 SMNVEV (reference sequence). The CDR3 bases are TGTGCCAGCAGTTTAAGCAGATATAATTCACCCCTCCACTTT. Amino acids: CASSLSRYNSPLHF.

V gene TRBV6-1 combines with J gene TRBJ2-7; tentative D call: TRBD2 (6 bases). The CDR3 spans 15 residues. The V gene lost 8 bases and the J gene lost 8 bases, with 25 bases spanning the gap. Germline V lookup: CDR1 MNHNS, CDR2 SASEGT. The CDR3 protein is CASGDRGNSRAKQYF. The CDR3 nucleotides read TGTGCCAGCGGGGACCGGGGGAATTCCCGTGCGAAGCAGTACTTC.

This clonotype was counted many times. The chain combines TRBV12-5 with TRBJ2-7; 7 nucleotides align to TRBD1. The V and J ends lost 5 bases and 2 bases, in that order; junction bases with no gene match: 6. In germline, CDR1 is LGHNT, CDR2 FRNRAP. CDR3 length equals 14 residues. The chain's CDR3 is CASGPPGTAYEQYV. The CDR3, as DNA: TGTGCTAGTGGTCCTCCGGGGACAGCCTACGAGCAGTACGTC.

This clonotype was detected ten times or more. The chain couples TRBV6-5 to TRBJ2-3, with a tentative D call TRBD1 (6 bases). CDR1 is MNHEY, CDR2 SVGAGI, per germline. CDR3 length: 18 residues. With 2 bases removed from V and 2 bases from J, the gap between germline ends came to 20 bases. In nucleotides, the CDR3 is TGTGCCAGCAGTTACAGGGGAACAGGGACAAGGGCCACAGATACGCAGTATTTT. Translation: CASSYRGTGTRATDTQYF.

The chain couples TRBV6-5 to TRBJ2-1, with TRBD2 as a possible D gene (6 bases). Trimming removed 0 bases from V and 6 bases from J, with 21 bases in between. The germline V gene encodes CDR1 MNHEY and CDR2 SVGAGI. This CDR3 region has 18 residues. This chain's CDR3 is CASSYSTAGTSPLNEQFF. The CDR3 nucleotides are TGTGCCAGCAGTTACTCGACCGCAGGGACTTCCCCCCTCAATGAGCAGTTCTTC.

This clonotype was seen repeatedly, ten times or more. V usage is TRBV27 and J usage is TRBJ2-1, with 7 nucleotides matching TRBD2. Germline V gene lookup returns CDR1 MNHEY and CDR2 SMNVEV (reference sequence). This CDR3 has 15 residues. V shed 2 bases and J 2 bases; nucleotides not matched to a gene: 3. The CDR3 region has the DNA TGTGCCAGCAGTTTAAGTCTAGCGGCCTACAATGAGCAGTTCTTC. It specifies CASSLSLAAYNEQFF.

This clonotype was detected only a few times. Here the CDR3 reads CSARNRDRVAYEQYV. As DNA, the CDR3 is TGCAGTGCTAGGAACCGGGACAGGGTGGCTTACGAGCAGTACGTC. The rearrangement uses TRBV20-1 and TRBJ2-7, with 9 bases fitting TRBD1. Germline CDR1 reads DFQATT; CDR2 reads SNEGSKA (reference sequence). There are 15 residues in the CDR3. Trimming at V came to 3 bases and at J to 4 bases, leaving 10 bases not matched to a gene.

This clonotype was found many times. The CDR3 DNA is TGTGCCAGCAGTCTCAGAGCTGGGGCCAACGTCCTGACTTTC. It encodes CASSLRAGANVLTF. V gene TRBV12-3 or TRBV12-4 combines with J gene TRBJ2-6; D remains ambiguous. This CDR3 comprises 14 residues. V dropped 5 bases and J dropped 2 bases, with 7 bases sitting between them.